The present T cell receptor beta chain was sequenced within a study of T cell responses to AZD1222 COVID-19 vaccine. Study results and caveats: Reportedly, nearly half the spike-specific TCRs target unmutated variant regions. The repertoires were collected only after the peak T cell response. CD4 TCRs covered the whole spike, strongest at regions 160-218 and 743-854.

TCRdb's table, derived via immunoSEQ multiplex PCR, lists solely in-frame clones and lacks some. Altogether approximately 72,000 clones are present, 70% to 90% being singletons, with the ten largest covering about 28%. Trimming stripped 4 bases from V and 2 bases from J, with 25 bases between. This CDR3 spans 18 amino acids. The germline V gene has CDR1 SGHRS and CDR2 YFSETQ. As regards this clone: As yet, its antigen is unknown.

The sample here was peripheral blood, taken 28 days after the second AZD1222 dose. V gene TRBV5-1 combines with J gene TRBJ2-7; a possible D gene is TRBD2 (6 bases). This TCR came from an adult who received the AZD1222 COVID-19 vaccine. The CDR3 sequence is CASSRGGGTNVRTYEQYF. The DNA of the CDR3 is TGCGCCAGCAGCCGGGGCGGCGGGACGAACGTTAGGACCTACGAGCAGTACTTC. The full variable domain, its missing parts supplied by reference TRBV5-1 and TRBJ2-7, is KAGVTQTPRYLIKTRGQQVTLSCSPISGHRSVSWYQQTPGQGLQFLFEYFSETQRNKGNFPGRFSGRQFSNSRSEMNVSTLELGDSALYLCASSRGGGTNVRTYEQYFGPGTRLTVT.